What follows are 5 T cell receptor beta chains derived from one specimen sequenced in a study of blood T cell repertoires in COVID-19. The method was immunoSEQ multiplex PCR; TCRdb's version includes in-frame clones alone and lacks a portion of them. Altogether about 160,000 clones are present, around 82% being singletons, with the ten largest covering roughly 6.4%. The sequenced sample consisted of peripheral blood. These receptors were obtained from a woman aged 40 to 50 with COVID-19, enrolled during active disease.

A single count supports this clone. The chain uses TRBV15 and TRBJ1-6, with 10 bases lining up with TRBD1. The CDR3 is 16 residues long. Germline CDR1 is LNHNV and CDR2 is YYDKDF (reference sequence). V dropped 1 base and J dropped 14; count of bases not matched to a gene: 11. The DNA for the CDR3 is TGTGCCACCAGCAGAGTGGTCGGGACAGGGGTGGGGGCCCTCCACTTT. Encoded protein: CATSRVVGTGVGALHF.

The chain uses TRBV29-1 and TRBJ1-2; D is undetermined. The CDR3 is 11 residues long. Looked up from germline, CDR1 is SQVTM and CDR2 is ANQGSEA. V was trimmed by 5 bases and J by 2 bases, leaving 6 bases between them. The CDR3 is CSVRENYGYTF. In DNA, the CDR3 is TGCAGCGTTCGGGAGAACTATGGCTACACCTTC.

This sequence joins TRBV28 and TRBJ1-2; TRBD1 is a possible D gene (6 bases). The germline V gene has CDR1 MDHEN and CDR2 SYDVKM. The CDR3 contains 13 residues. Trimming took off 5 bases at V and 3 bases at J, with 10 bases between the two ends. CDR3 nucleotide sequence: TGTGCCAGCAGTCCCGGACAGCACTATGGCTACACCTTC. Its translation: CASSPGQHYGYTF.

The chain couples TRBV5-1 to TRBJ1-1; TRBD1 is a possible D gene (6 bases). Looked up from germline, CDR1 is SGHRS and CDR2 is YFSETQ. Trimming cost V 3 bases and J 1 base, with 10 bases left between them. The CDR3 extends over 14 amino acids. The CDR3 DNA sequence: TGCGCCAGCAGCTCTTGGGGGCGGAACACTGAAGCTTTCTTT. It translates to CASSSWGRNTEAFF.

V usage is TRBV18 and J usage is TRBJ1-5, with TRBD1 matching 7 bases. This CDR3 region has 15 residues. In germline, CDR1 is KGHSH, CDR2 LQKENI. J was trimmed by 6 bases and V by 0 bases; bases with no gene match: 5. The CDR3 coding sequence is TGTGCCAGCTCACCACCGTCAGGGGGAGGTCAGCCCCAGCATTTT. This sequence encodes CASSPPSGGGQPQHF. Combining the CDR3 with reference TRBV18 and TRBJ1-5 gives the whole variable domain NAGVMQNPRHLVRRRGQEARLRCSPMKGHSHVYWYRQLPEEGLKFMVYLQKENIIDESGMPKERFSAEFPKEGPSILRIQQVVRGDSAAYFCASSPPSGGGQPQHFGDGTRLSIL.